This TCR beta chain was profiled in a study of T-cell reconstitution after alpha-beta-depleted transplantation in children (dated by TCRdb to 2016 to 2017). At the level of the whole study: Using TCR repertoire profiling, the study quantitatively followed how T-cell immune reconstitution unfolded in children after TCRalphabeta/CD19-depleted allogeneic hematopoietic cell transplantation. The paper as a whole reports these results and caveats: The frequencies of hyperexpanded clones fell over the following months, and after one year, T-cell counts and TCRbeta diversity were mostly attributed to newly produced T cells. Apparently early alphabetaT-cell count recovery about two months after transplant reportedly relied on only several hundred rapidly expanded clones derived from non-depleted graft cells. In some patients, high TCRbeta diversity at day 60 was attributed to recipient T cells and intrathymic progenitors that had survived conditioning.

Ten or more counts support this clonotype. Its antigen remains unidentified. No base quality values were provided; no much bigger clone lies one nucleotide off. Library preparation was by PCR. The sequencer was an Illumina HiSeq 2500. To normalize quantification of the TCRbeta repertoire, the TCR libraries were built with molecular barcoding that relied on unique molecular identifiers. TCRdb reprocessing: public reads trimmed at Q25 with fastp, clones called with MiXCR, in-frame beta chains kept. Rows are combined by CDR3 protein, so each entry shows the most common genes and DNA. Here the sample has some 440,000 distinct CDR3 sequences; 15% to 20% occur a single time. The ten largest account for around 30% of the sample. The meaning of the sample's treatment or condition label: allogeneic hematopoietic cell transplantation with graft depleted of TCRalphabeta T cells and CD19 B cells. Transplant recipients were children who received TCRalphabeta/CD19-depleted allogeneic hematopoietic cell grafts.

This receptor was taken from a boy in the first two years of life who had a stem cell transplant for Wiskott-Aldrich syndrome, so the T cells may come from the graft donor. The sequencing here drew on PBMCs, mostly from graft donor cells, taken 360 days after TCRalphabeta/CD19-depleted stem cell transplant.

The CDR3 protein: CSVGGILYNEQFF. The sequenced DNA is TGCAGCGTTGGGGGAATCCTCTACAATGAGCAGTTCTTC. This receptor chain uses TRBV29-1 and TRBJ2-1, with an unclear D gene assignment. Measured from the cysteine to the phenylalanine, the CDR3 is 13 residues long. The kept DNA is CDR3 alone, 39 bases in frame from the first base. As encoded in the germline V gene, CDR1 is SQVTM while CDR2 is ANQGSEA. V was cut back by 4 bases and J by 3 bases, leaving a gap of 10 bases between them.